The source of this TCR beta chain is a study of CD8+CD57+ T cells in acquired aplastic anemia. Study background: Sorted CD4+ and CD8+ cell DNA averaged around 3.5 ug. Healthy donors had, on average, around 11 million reads for their CD4+ cells. Broader study findings: Sharing between patients and controls was observed for twenty-nine CD8+ CDR3 sequences. Simpson's diversity of CD8+ cells was not significantly different in patients compared with controls.

Using genomic DNA as the template, TCR beta VDJ and CDR3 profiling was carried out. Via MiXCR, TCRdb re-called the reads, giving one row per CDR3 protein. The sample consists of around 64,000 distinct CDR3 sequences, about 56% of them appearing once. In regard to this clonotype: Antigen: not known.

V lost 3 bases and J 2 bases, leaving 14 bases between the germline ends. The CDR3 is 15 amino acids. Germline assignment: CDR1 SEHNR and CDR2 FQNEAQ (reference sequence). The source is a human donor in good health, serving as a control. Sequenced input: sorted CD4+, CD8+, or CD8+CD57+ T cells (not recorded which) from PBMCs. The chain couples TRBV7-9 to TRBJ2-7; D is possibly TRBD1 (5 bases). For the CDR3, the DNA is TGTGCCAGCAGCTTGGGGCAGGGTCGGGCCTACGAGCAGTACTTC. Encoded protein: CASSLGQGRAYEQYF.